Each of the 2 T cell receptor beta chains below was sequenced from the same sample in a study of response to subunit inactivated influenza vaccine. MiXCR, applied by TCRdb to the RT-PCR reads, yields one record per CDR3 protein. The profile shows fewer than 800,000 distinct CDR3 sequences, less than 20% of them singletons. The specimen was PBMCs from blood, collected 11 to 12 days after vaccination. The source is a man aged 45 to 65 who received an inactivated influenza vaccine.

This sequence joins TRBV7-8 and TRBJ2-1; the match to TRBD1 covers 7 bases. Germline CDR1 and CDR2: SGHVS and FQNEAQ. CDR3 size: 16 residues. The junction had 10 bases not matched to a gene; V was cut back by 1 base and J by 7 bases. The CDR3 loop reads CASSLEPQGPGNEQFF. CDR3 sequence (DNA): TGTGCCAGCAGCTTAGAGCCACAGGGGCCGGGGAATGAGCAGTTCTTC.

This clonotype was found a few times. This chain joins TRBV5-1 and TRBJ1-1, with D uncertain. The CDR3 runs to 14 residues. The germline V gene encodes CDR1 SGHRS and CDR2 YFSETQ. V was clipped by 0 bases and J by 4 bases, with 10 bases between them. CDR3 in amino acids: CASSLVGSGTEAFF. For the CDR3, the DNA is TGCGCCAGCAGCTTGGTTGGGAGTGGCACTGAAGCTTTCTTT. Drawing the rest from reference TRBV5-1 and TRBJ1-1, the complete variable domain is KAGVTQTPRYLIKTRGQQVTLSCSPISGHRSVSWYQQTPGQGLQFLFEYFSETQRNKGNFPGRFSGRQFSNSRSEMNVSTLELGDSALYLCASSLVGSGTEAFFGQGTRLTVV.